The text below deals with one T cell receptor (beta chain). The ends lost 1 base at V and 8 bases at J; junction bases unmatched: 4. The length of the CDR3 is 14 residues. Germline CDR1 reads MGHRA; CDR2 reads YSYEKL. The data stem from a study of control samples from healthy donors and cancer patients. Sequenced by immunoSEQ multiplex PCR; TCRdb stores in-frame clones only, minus some. In the table there are about 170,000 clones, about 90% of which are singletons. The V gene is TRBV4-1, the J gene TRBJ1-4, with 7 bases fitting TRBD1. The sample was blood. This receptor was identified in a man aged 25 to 40 in good health. CDR3 amino acids: CASSQVQGVEKLFF. In DNA, the CDR3 is TGCGCCAGCAGCCAAGTCCAGGGGGTAGAAAAACTGTTTTTT.